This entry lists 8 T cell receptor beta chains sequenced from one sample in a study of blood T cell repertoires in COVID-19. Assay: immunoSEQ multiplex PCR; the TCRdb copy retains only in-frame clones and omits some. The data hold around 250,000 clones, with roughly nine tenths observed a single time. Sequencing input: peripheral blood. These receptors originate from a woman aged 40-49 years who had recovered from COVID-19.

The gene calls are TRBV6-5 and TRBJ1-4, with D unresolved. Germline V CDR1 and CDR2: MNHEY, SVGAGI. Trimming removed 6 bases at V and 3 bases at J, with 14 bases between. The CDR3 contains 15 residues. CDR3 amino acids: CASRRRGAANEKLFF. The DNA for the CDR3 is TGTGCCAGCAGGCGCCGTGGCGCGGCTAATGAAAAACTGTTTTTT.

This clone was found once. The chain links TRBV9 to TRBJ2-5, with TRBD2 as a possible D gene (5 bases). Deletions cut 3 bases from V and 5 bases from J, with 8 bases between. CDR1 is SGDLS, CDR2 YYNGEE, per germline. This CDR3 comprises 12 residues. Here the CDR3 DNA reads TGTGCCAGCAGCGCCCGAGGGGAGACCCAGTACTTC. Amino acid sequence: CASSARGETQYF.

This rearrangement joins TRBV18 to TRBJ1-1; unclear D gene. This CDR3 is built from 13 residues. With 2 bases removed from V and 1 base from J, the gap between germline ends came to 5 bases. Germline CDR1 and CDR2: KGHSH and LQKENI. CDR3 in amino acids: CASSPVGNTEAFF. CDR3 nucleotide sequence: TGTGCCAGCTCACCAGTCGGGAACACTGAAGCTTTCTTT.

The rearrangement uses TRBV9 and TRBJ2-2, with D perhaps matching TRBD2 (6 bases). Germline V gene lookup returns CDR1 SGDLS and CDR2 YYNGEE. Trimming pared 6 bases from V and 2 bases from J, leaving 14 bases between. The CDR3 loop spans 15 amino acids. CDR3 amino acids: CASTPSALNTGELFF. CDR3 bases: TGTGCCAGCACCCCTAGCGCCCTTAACACCGGGGAGCTGTTTTTT.

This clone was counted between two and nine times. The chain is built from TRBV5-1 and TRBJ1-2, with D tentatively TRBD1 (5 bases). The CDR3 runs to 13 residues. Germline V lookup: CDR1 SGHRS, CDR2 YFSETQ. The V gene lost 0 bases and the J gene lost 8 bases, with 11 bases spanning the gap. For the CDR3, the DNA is TGCGCCAGCAGCTTGGTAGGGGCGCCAGGCTACACCTTC. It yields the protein CASSLVGAPGYTF.

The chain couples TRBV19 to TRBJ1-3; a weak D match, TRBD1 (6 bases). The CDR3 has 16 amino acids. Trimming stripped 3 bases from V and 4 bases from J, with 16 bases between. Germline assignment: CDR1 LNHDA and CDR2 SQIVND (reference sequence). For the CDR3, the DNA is TGTGCCAGTAGTATTCCTGGGGGCTTCGTGGGAAACACCATATATTTT. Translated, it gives CASSIPGGFVGNTIYF.

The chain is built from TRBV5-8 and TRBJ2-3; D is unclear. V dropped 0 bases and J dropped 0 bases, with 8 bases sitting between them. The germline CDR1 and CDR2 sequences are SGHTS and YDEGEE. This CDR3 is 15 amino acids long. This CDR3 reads CASSLAGGSTDTQYF. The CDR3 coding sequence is TGTGCCAGCAGCTTGGCAGGTGGAAGCACAGATACGCAGTATTTT.

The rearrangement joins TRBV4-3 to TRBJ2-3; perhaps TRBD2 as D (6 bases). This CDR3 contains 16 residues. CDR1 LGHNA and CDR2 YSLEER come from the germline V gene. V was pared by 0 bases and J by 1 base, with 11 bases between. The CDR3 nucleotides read TGCGCCAGCAGCCAAGACCGCGGGATCGGCACAGATACGCAGTATTTT. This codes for CASSQDRGIGTDTQYF.